This TCR beta chain was profiled in a study of early T cells in non-severe SARS-CoV-2 infection. Study-wide context: Sequencing of unsorted whole blood was done on bulk RNA, leaving chains unpaired. Study-level findings and limits: VDJdb matches were skewed toward anti-spike CD8 T cell responses.

The CDR3 is 18 amino acids. Looked up from germline, CDR1 is LNHDA and CDR2 is SQIVND (reference sequence). V dropped 3 bases and J dropped 0 bases, with 15 bases sitting between them. Regarding this clonotype: Its specificity is unknown.

Unique molecular identifiers were attached to individual cDNA molecules. TCRdb used MiXCR to reprocess the 5' RACE reads, holding one entry per CDR3 protein. The table includes 80,000 to 100,000 distinct CDR3 sequences, 8% to 13% detected once. The sequence came from an adult who was a healthcare worker with PCR-confirmed SARS-CoV-2 infection or an uninfected control (not recorded which). This material consisted of whole blood, taken at baseline. The chain carries TRBV19 and TRBJ2-6, with D perhaps TRBD1 (6 bases). CDR3 sequence (DNA): TGTGCCAGTAGTATCCCGCCAGGGGACCTCTCTGGGGCCAACGTCCTGACTTTC. As protein: CASSIPPGDLSGANVLTF.